This TCR beta chain comes out of a study of vaccination and CD4 T cells after COVID-19. As for the study in general: Six male and four female convalescents took part, two of them Hispanic. Convalescent patients gave post-COVID blood a median about 100 days post-diagnosis, range 35 to 161. Control cultures were given a CEFX pool, an HIV-1 Nef pool, or no peptide. General study results and limits: Analysis of convalescent patients found that 304 of 307 vaccine-specific clones were spike mono-reactive.

Per the germline V gene, CDR1 is SNHLY and CDR2 is FYNNEI. V was shortened by 3 bases and J by 6 bases, with 15 bases between the two germline ends. The CDR3 covers 15 residues. Sequence data for DNA of cultured CD4+ T cells were generated by the Oncomine TCR Beta short-read assay. TCRdb redid the calling of the PCR reads with MiXCR, one entry per CDR3 protein. The sample consists of over 8,500 distinct CDR3 sequences, roughly 65% of them appearing once. Concerning this clonotype: Its antigen is unidentified.

Sample treatment: approximately 9-day PBMC culture with coronavirus spike peptide pools or control peptides (ViraFEST assay). The gene calls are TRBV2 and TRBJ2-1, with D maybe TRBD1 (5 bases). The sample here was CD4+ T cells from blood, cultured in vitro, taken before SARS-CoV-2 vaccination. This receptor was taken from a human donor who had recovered from COVID-19. The CDR3, as DNA: TGTGCCAGCAGTGATAGTCTAGTTGGGGCCAATGAGCAGTTCTTC. This codes for CASSDSLVGANEQFF.